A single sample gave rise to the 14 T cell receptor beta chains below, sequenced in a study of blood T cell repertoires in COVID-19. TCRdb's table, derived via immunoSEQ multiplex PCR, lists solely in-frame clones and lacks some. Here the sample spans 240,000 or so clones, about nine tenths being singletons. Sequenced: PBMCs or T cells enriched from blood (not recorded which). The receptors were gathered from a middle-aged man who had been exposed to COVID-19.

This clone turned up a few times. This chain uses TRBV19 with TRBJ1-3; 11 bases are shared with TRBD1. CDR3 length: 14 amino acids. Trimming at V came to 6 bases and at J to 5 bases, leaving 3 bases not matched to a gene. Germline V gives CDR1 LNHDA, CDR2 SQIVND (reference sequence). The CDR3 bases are TGTGCCAGTAGACGGACAGGGGGCCGAAACACCATATATTTT. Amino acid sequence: CASRRTGGRNTIYF.

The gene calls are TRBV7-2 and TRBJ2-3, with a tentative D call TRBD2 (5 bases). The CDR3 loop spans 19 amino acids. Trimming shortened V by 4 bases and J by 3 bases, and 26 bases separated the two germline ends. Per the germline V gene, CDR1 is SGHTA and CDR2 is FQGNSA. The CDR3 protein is CASSSVGRVGIRGTDTQYF. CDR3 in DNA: TGTGCCAGCAGCTCCGTGGGGAGAGTCGGGATACGTGGGACAGATACGCAGTATTTT. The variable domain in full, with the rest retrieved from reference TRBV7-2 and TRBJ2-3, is GAGVSQSPSNKVTEKGKDVELRCDPISGHTALYWYRQSLGQGLEFLIYFQGNSAPDKSGLPSDRFSAERTGGSVSTLTIQRTQQEDSAVYLCASSSVGRVGIRGTDTQYFGPGTRLTVL.

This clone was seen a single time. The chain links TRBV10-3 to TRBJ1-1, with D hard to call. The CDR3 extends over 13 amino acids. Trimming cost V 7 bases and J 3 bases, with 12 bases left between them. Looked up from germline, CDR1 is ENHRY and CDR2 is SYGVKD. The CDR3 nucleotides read TGTGCCATCAATAACCTCCAGGACACTGAAGCTTTCTTT. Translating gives CAINNLQDTEAFF.

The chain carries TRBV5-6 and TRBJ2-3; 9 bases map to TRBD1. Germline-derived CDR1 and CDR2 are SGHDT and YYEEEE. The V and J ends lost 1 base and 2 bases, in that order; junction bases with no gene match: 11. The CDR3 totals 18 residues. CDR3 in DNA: TGTGCCAGCAGCTTGCCCGGGACAGGGTTAAGGTCCACAGATACGCAGTATTTT. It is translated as CASSLPGTGLRSTDTQYF. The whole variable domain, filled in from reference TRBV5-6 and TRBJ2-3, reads DAGVTQSPTHLIKTRGQQVTLRCSPKSGHDTVSWYQQALGQGPQFIFQYYEEEERQRGNFPDRFSGHQFPNYSSELNVNALLLGDSALYLCASSLPGTGLRSTDTQYFGPGTRLTVL.

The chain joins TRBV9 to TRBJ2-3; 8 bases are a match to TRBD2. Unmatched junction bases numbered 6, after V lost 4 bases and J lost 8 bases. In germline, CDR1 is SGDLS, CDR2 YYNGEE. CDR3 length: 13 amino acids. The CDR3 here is CASSSSGGATQYF. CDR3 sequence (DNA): TGTGCCAGCAGCAGCTCGGGGGGGGCTACGCAGTATTTT.

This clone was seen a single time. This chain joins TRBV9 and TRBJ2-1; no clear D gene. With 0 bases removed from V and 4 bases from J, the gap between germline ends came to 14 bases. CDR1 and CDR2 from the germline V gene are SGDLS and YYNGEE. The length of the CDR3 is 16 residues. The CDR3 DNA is TGTGCCAGCAGCGTAGGAGGAGACGTTAGTTACAATGAGCAGTTCTTC. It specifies CASSVGGDVSYNEQFF.

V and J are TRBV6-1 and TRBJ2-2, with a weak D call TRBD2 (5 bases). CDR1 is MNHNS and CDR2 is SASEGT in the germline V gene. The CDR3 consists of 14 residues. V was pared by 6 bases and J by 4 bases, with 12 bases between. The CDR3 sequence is CASSKTRGTGELFF. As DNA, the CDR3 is TGTGCCAGCAGCAAAACTCGGGGCACCGGGGAGCTGTTTTTT.

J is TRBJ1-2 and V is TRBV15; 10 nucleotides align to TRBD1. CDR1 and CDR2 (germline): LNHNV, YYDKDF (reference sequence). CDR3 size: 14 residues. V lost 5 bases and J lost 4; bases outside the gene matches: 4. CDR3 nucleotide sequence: TGTGCCACCAGCCGACAGGGGGCGAGCTATGGCTACACCTTC. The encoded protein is CATSRQGASYGYTF.

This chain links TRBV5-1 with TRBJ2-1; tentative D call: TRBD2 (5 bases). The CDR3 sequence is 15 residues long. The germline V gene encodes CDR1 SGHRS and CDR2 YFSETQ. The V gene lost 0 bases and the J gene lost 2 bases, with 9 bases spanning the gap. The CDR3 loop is CASSLGGWTYNEQFF. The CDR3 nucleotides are TGCGCCAGCAGCTTGGGCGGGTGGACCTACAATGAGCAGTTCTTC.

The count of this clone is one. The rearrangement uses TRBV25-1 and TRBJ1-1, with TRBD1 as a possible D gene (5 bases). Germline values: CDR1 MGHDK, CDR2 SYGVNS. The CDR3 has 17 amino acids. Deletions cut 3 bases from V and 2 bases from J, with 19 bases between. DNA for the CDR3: TGTGCCAGCAGTGAGGGCGGGGCCCGAATCGGAAACACTGAAGCTTTCTTT. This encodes CASSEGGARIGNTEAFF.

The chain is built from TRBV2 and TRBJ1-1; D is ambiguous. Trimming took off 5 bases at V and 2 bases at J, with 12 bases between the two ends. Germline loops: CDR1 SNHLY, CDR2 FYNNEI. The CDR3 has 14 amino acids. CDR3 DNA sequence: TGTGCCAGCAGTCTCGGGAACGGAAACACTGAAGCTTTCTTT. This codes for CASSLGNGNTEAFF.

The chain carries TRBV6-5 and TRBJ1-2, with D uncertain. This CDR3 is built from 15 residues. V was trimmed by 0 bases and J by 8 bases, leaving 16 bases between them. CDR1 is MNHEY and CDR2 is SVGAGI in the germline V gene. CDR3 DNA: TGTGCCAGCAGTTACTCGCGGAGGAATGGCTACGGCTACACCTTC. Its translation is CASSYSRRNGYGYTF.

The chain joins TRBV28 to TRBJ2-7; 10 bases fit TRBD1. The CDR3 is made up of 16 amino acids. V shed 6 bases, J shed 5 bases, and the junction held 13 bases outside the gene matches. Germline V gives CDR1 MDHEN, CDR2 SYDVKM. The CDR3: CASSPPGTGVLDEQYV. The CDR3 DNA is TGTGCCAGCAGCCCCCCGGGGACAGGGGTGCTGGACGAGCAGTACGTC.

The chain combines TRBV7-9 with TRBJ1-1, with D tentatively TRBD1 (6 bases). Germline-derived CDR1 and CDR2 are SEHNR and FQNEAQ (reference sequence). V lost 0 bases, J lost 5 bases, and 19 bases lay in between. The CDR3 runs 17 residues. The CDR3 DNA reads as TGTGCCAGCAGCTTAGCCAAATCGGGACGGGGGGCAACTGAAGCTTTCTTT. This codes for CASSLAKSGRGATEAFF.